A selection of T cell receptor beta chains follows, all from one sample in a study of post-analysis software for immune sequencing data. TCRdb reprocessed the PCR reads with MiXCR, giving one entry per CDR3 protein. The profile shows fewer than 850,000 distinct CDR3 sequences, less than 35% of them singletons. Sequenced sample: blood. These TCRs come from a girl aged 5 to 17 with multiple sclerosis. Each CDR3 is given with its conserved first and last residue. Fields, in order: V gene, clone size, CDR3 protein. Clone sizes are given selectively: once, few, many, or a class where the clone is expanded.

TRBV20-1	.	CSALILQGVRDEQFF
TRBV20-1	.	CSASKGRLGEQFF
TRBV15	.	CATSRASSGQNEQFF
TRBV28	.	CASKVLSTEAFF
TRBV20-1	few	CSALGRADGDYGYTF
TRBV12-3/TRBV12-4	.	CASSLTGITEAFF
TRBV5-1	few	CASNLGRVRLTDTQYF
TRBV7-2	.	CASSLGTNNEQYF
TRBV29-1	.	CSVTDRLNTEAFF
TRBV7-9	many	CASSLVGAQETQYF
TRBV7-9	.	CASSLFATAINYGYTF
TRBV24-1	.	CATSGVKRGGGDTQYF
TRBV20-1	few	CSASLPPSAGNEQFF
TRBV28	once	CASSPARVTGELFF
TRBV6-1	.	CASSSTTGLDEQFF
TRBV20-1	.	CSGYRDRPYEQYF